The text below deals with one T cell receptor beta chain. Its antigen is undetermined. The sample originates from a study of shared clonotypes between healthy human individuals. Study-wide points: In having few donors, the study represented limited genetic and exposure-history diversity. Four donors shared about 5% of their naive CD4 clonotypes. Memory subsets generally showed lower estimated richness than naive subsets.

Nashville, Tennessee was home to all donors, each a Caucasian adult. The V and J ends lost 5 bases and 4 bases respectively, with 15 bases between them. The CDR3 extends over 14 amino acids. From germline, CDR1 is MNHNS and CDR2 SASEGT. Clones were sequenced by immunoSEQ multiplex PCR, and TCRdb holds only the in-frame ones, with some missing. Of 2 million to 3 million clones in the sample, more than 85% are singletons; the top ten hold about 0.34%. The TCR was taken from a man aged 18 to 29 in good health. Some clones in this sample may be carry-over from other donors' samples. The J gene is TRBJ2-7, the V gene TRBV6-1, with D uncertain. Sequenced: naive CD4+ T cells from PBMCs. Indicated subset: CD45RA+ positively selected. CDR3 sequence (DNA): TGTGCCAGCAGTTCCCGGGCCCAAGGGTACGAGCAGTACTTC. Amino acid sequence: CASSSRAQGYEQYF.